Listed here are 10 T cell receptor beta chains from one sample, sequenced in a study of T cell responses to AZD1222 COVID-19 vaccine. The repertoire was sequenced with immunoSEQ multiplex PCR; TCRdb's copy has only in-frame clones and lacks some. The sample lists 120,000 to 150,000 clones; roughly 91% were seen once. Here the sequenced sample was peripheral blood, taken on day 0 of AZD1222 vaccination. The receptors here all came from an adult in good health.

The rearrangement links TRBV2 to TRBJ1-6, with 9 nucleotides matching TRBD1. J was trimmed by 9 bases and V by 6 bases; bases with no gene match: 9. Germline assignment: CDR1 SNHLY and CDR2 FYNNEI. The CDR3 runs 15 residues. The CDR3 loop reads CASSRMETGGSPLHF. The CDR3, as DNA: TGTGCCAGCAGCCGGATGGAGACAGGGGGTTCACCCCTCCACTTT.

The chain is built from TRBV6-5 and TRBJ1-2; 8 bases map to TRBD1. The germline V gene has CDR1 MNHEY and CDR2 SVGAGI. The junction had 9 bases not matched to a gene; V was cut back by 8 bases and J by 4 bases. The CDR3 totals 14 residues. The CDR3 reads CASLLGQGSYGYTF. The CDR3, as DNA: TGTGCCAGCCTCCTAGGACAGGGCTCCTATGGCTACACCTTC.

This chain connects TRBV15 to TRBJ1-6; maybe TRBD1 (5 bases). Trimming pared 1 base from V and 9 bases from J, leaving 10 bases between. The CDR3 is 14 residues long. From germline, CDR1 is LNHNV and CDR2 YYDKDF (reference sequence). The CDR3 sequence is CATSRAGIGSPLHF. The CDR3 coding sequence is TGTGCCACCAGCAGAGCAGGGATAGGTTCACCCCTCCACTTT.

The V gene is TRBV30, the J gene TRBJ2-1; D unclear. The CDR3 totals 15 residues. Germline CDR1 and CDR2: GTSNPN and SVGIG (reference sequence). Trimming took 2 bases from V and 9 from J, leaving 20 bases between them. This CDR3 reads CAWSLVVMGSTEQFF. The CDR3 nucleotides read TGTGCCTGGAGTCTTGTCGTCATGGGGTCCACTGAGCAGTTCTTC.

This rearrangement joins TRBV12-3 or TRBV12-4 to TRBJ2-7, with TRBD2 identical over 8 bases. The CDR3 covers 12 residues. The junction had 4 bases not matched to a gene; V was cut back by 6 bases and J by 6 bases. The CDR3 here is CASSPGGGEQYF. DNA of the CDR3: TGTGCCAGCAGCCCGGGAGGGGGCGAGCAGTACTTC.

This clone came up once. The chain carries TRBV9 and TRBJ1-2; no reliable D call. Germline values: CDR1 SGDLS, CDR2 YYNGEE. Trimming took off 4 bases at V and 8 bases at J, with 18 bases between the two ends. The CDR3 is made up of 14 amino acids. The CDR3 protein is CASSPRSGDRGYTF. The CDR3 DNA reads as TGTGCCAGCAGCCCCCGTAGCGGAGATAGGGGCTACACCTTC.

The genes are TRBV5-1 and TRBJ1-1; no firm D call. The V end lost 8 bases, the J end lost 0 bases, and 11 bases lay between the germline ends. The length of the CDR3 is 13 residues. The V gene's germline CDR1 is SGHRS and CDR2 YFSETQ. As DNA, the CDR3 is TGCGCCAGTTCCCCTACTCTGAACACTGAAGCTTTCTTT. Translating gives CASSPTLNTEAFF.

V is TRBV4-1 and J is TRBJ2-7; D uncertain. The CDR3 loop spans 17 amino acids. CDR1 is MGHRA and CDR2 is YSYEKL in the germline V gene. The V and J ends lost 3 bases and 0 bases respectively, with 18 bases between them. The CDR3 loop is CASSQASTPRGSYEQYF. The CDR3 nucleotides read TGCGCCAGCAGCCAGGCATCAACCCCCCGTGGCTCCTACGAGCAGTACTTC.

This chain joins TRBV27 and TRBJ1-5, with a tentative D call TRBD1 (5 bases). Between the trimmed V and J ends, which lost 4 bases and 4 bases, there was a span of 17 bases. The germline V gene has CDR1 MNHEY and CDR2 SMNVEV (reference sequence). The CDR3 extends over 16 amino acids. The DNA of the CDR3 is TGTGCCAGCAGTTCCAGGTCGGGGCGGGGTAATCAGCCCCAGCATTTT. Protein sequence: CASSSRSGRGNQPQHF.

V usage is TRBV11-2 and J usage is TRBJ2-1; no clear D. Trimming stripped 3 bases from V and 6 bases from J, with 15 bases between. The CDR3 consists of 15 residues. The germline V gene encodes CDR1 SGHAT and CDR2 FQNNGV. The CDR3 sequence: CASSFWADQTNEQFF. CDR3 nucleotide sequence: TGTGCCAGCAGCTTTTGGGCCGACCAGACCAATGAGCAGTTCTTC.